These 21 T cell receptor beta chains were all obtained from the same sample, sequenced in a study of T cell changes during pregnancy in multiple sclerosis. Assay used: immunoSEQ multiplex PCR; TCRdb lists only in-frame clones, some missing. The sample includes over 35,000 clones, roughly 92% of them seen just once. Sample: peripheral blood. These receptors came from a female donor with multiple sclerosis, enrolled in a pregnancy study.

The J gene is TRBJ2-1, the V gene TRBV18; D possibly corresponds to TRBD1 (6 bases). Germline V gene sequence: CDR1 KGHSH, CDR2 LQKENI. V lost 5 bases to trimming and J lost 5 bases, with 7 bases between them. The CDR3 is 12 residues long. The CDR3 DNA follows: TGTGCCAGCTCAAGGACAGACAATGAGCAGTTCTTC. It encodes CASSRTDNEQFF.

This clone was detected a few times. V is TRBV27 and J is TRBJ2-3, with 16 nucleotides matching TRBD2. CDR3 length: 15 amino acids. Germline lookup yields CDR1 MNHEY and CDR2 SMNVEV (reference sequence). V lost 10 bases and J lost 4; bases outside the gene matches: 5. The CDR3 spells CATGTSGRAPDTQYF. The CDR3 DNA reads TGTGCCACGGGGACTAGCGGGAGGGCACCAGATACGCAGTATTTT.

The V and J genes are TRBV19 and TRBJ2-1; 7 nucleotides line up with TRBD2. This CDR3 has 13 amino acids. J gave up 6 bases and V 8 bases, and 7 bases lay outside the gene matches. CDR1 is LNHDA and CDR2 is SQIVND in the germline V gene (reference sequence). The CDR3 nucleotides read TGTGCCAGTGCCCGGGACTATACCAATGAGCAGTTCTTC. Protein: CASARDYTNEQFF.

CDR3 sequence: CASSQEMTGSAYEQYF. CDR3 coding DNA: TGCGCCAGCAGCCAAGAGATGACAGGGTCCGCCTACGAGCAGTACTTC. This rearrangement joins TRBV4-3 to TRBJ2-7, with TRBD1 matching over 7 bases. V trimming: 0 bases; J trimming: 2 bases; junction bases outside the gene matches: 7. Germline assignment: CDR1 LGHNA and CDR2 YSLEER. CDR3 length equals 16 residues.

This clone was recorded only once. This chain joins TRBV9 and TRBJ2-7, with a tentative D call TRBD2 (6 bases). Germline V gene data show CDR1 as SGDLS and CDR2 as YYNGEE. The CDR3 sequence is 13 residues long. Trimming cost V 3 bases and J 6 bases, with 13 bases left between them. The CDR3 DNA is TGTGCCAGCAGCGCACGACTAGTTCCCGAGCAGTACTTC. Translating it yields CASSARLVPEQYF.

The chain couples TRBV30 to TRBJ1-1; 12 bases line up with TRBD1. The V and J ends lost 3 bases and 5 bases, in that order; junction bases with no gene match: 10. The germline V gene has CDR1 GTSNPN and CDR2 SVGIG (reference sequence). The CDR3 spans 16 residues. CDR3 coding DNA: TGTGCCTGGAGGTGGGACAGGGGGCGCGTTTATACTGAAGCTTTCTTT. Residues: CAWRWDRGRVYTEAFF.

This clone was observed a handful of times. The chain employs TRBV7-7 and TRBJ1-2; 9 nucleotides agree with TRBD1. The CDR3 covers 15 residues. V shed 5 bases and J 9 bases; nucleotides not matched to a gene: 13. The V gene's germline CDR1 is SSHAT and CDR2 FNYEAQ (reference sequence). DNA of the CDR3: TGTGCCAGCAGCCTCCCGGGACAGGGACCCGGTTGCTACACCTTC. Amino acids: CASSLPGQGPGCYTF.

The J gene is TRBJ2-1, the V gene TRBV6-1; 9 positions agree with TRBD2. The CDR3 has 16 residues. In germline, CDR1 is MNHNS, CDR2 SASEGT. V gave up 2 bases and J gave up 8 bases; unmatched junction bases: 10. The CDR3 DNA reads TGTGCCAGCAGTGAATTGGGACTAGCTTTTACATATGAGCAGTTCTTC. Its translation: CASSELGLAFTYEQFF.

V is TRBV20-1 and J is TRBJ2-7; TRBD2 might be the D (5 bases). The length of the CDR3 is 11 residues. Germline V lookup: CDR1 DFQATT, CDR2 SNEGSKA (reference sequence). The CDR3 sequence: CMTDGIYEQYF. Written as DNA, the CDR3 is TGCATGACGGACGGGATCTACGAGCAGTACTTC.

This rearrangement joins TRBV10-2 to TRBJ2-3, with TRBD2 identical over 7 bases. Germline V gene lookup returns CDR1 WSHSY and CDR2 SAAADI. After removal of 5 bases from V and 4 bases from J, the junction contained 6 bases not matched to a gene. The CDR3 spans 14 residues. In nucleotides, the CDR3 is TGCGCCAGCAGTCTGGGAGGGAGGGCAGATACGCAGTATTTT. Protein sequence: CASSLGGRADTQYF.

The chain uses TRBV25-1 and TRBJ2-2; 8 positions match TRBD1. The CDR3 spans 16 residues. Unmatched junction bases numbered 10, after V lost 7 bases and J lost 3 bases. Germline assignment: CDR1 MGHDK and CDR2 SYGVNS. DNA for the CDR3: TGTGCCAGCACCGCTTTGACAGGGGACGACACCGGGGAGCTGTTTTTT. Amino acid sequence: CASTALTGDDTGELFF.

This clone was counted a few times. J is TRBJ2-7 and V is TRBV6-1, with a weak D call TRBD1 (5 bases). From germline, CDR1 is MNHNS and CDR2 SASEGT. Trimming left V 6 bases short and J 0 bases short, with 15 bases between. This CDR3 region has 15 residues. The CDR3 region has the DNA TGTGCCAGCAGCTCCGACAGCTTCAGCTCCTACGAGCAGTACTTC. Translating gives CASSSDSFSSYEQYF.

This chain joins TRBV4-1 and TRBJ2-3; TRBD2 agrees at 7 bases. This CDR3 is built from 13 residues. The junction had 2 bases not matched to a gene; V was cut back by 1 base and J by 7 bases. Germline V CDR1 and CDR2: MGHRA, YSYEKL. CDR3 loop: CASSQVLANTQYF. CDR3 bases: TGCGCCAGCAGCCAAGTACTAGCGAATACGCAGTATTTT.

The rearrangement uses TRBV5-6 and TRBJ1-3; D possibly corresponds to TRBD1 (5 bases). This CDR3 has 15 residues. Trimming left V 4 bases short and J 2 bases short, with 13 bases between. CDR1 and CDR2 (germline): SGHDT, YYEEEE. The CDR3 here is CASSHGAGAGNTIYF. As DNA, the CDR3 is TGTGCCAGCAGCCATGGAGCGGGGGCTGGAAACACCATATATTTT.

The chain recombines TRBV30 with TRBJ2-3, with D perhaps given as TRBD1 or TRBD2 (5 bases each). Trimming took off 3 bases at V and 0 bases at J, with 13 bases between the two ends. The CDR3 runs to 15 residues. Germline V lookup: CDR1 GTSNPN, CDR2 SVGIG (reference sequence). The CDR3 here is CAWRTGDLSTDTQYF. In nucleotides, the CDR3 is TGTGCCTGGAGAACCGGGGACCTGAGCACAGATACGCAGTATTTT.

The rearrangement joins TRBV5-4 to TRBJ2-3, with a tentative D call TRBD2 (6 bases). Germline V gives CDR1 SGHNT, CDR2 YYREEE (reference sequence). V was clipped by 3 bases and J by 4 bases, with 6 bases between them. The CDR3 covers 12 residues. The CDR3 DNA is TGTGCCAGCAGCTCGGGGGCAGATACGCAGTATTTT. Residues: CASSSGADTQYF.

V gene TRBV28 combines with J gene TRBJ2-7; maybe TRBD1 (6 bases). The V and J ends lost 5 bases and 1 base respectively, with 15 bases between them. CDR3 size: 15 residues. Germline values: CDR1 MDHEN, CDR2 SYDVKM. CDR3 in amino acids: CASSRTGSPSYEQYF. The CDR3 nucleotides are TGTGCCAGCAGTCGCACAGGGTCCCCGTCCTACGAGCAGTACTTC. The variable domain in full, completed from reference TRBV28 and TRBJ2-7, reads DVKVTQSSRYLVKRTGEKVFLECVQDMDHENMFWYRQDPGLGLRLIYFSYDVKMKEKGDIPEGYSVSREKKERFSLILESASTNQTSMYLCASSRTGSPSYEQYFGPGTRLTVT.

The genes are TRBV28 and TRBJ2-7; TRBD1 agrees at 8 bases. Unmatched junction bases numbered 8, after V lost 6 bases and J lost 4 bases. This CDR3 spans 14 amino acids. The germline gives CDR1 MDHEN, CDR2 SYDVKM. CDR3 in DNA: TGTGCCAGCAGCGGGGACAGGTCTTTATACGAGCAGTACTTC. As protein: CASSGDRSLYEQYF.

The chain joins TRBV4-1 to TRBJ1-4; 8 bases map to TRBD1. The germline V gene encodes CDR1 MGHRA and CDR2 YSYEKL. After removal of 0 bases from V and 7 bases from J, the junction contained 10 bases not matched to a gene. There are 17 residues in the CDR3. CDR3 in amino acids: CASSQDFGTGGVEKLFF. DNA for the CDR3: TGCGCCAGCAGCCAAGATTTTGGGACAGGTGGCGTTGAAAAACTGTTTTTT.

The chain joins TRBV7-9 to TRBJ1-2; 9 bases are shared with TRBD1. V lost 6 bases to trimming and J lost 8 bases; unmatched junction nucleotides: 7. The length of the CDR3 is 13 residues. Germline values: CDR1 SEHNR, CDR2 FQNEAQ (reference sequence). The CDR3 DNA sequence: TGTGCCAGCAGTACCGGGACAGGGTCCGGCTACACCTTC. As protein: CASSTGTGSGYTF. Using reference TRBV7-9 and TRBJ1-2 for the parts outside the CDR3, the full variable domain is DTGVSQNPRHKITKRGQNVTFRCDPISEHNRLYWYRQTLGQGPEFLTYFQNEAQLEKSRLLSDRFSAERPKGSFSTLEIQRTEQGDSAMYLCASSTGTGSGYTFGSGTRLTVV.

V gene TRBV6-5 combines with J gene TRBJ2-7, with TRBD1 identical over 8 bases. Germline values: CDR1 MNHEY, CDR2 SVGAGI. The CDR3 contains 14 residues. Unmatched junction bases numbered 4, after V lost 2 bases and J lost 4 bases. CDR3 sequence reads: CASSYRGTGYEQYF. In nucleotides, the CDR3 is TGTGCCAGCAGTTACCGCGGGACAGGTTACGAGCAGTACTTC.